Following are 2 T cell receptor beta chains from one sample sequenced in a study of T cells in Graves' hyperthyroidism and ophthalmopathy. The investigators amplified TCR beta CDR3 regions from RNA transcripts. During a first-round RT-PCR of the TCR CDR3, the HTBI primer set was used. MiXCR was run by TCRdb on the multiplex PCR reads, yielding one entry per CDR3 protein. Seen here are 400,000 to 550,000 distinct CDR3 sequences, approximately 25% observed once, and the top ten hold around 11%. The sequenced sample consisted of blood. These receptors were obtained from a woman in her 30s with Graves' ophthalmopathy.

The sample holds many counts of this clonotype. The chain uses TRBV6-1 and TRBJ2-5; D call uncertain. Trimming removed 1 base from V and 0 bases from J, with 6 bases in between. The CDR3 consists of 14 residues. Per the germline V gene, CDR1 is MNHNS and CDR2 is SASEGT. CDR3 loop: CASSEVLDQETQYF. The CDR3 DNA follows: TGTGCCAGCAGTGAAGTTCTAGACCAAGAGACCCAGTACTTC.

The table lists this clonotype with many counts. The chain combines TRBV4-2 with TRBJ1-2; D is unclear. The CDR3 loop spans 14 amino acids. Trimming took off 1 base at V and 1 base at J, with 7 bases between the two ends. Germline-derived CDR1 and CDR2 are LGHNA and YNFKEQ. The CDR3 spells CASSQGQHNYGYTF. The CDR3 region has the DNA TGTGCCAGCAGCCAAGGGCAGCATAACTATGGCTACACCTTC.